Included here is one T cell receptor (beta chain) sequence, with context. This specimen belongs to a study of blood T cell repertoires in COVID-19. Looking at the study overall: PBMCs, B-cell-depleted T cells, or T cells provided the cDNA or gDNA that made up the material.

This CDR3 region has 14 residues. J lost 9 bases, V lost 4 bases, and 6 bases had no gene match. Germline V gene data show CDR1 as MNHEY and CDR2 as SVGAGI. Assay used: immunoSEQ multiplex PCR; TCRdb lists only in-frame clones, some missing. The table includes some 140,000 clones, about 76% detected once. The V call is TRBV6-5, the J call TRBJ1-6; 7 positions match TRBD1. Sequenced sample: peripheral blood. The sequence was obtained from a man older than 75 with acute or convalescent COVID-19. CDR3 in amino acids: CASSSTGTPSPLHF. CDR3 nucleotide sequence: TGTGCCAGCAGTTCGACAGGGACTCCTTCACCCCTCCACTTT.